Shown below are 9 T cell receptor beta chains from a single sample sequenced in a study of CD8+ T cells in alopecia areata. Noted treatment: oral pan-JAK inhibitor, 5-10 mg twice daily. Extracted RNA was reverse transcribed into cDNA, the sequencing template. TCRdb's table, derived via immunoSEQ multiplex PCR, lists solely in-frame clones and lacks some. The sample has hundreds of thousands of clones; 58% are singletons. The sample here was CD4+ T cells sorted from blood, taken at week 24, from a patient treated with tofacitinib. The receptor source for this set is a human donor with alopecia areata.

By share, this clone ranks as medium-sized. The chain combines TRBV14 with TRBJ1-2; D remains unclear. The CDR3 is 14 amino acids. CDR1 is SGHDN and CDR2 is FVKESK in the germline V gene. V was shortened by 4 bases and J by 8 bases, with 17 bases between the two germline ends. Here the CDR3 reads CASSPYQSSSGYTF. The CDR3, as DNA: TGTGCCAGCAGCCCGTACCAATCATCGTCAGGCTACACCTTC.

This clone turned up a few times. The CDR3: CASSSRPAGVPAPQYF. CDR3 nucleotides: TGTGCCAGCAGCTCCCGCCCAGCGGGGGTGCCAGCCCCGCAGTATTTT. The rearrangement links TRBV7-6 to TRBJ2-3; 8 bases are a match to TRBD2. Trimming took 4 bases from V and 10 from J; bases not matched to a gene: 16. The germline V gene encodes CDR1 SGHVS and CDR2 FNYEAQ. The CDR3 consists of 16 residues. Full variable domain (missing parts from reference TRBV7-6 and TRBJ2-3): GAGVSQSPRYKVTKRGQDVALRCDPISGHVSLYWYRQALGQGPEFLTYFNYEAQQDKSGLPNDRFSAERPEGSISTLTIQRTEQRDSAMYRCASSSRPAGVPAPQYFGPGTRLTVL.

The chain employs TRBV7-9 and TRBJ1-2; unclear D gene. Germline lookup yields CDR1 SEHNR and CDR2 FQNEAQ (reference sequence). Trimming stripped 11 bases from V and 2 bases from J, with 9 bases between. The CDR3 spans 11 residues. The CDR3, as DNA: TGTGCCGGCGGGCCGAACTATGGCTACACCTTC. It is translated as CAGGPNYGYTF.

The rearrangement uses TRBV4-1 and TRBJ2-5; 7 bases align to TRBD2. The CDR3 spans 17 residues. V shed 1 base, J shed 1 base, and the junction held 9 bases outside the gene matches. Germline V CDR1 and CDR2: MGHRA, YSYEKL. CDR3 in amino acids: CASSQGNGRGGQETQYF. CDR3 coding DNA: TGCGCCAGCAGCCAAGGGAATGGGCGCGGGGGCCAAGAGACCCAGTACTTC.

In this sample, this clone turned up a few times. The chain combines TRBV7-6 with TRBJ2-7; D possibly uses TRBD1 or TRBD2 (6 bases each). The CDR3 spans 18 residues. V was cut by 2 bases and J by 1 base, with 21 bases left in between. Per the germline V gene, CDR1 is SGHVS and CDR2 is FNYEAQ. The CDR3 loop reads CASSLIPGANSHSYEQYF. The CDR3 region has the DNA TGTGCCAGCAGCTTAATCCCGGGGGCTAATTCCCATTCCTACGAGCAGTACTTC. The complete variable domain, with remaining parts taken from reference TRBV7-6 and TRBJ2-7, reads GAGVSQSPRYKVTKRGQDVALRCDPISGHVSLYWYRQALGQGPEFLTYFNYEAQQDKSGLPNDRFSAERPEGSISTLTIQRTEQRDSAMYRCASSLIPGANSHSYEQYFGPGTRLTVT.

This clone was observed a single time. V usage is TRBV7-9 and J usage is TRBJ1-5; possibly TRBD1 for D (5 bases). The CDR3 has 15 amino acids. Germline V gene lookup returns CDR1 SEHNR and CDR2 FQNEAQ (reference sequence). Trimming shortened V by 1 base and J by 7 bases, and 14 bases separated the two germline ends. In nucleotides, the CDR3 is TGTGCCAGCAGCTTAGAGGGCAGGGTGGGACAGCCCCAGCATTTT. It yields the protein CASSLEGRVGQPQHF.

The chain links TRBV4-1 to TRBJ1-2; TRBD1 is a possible D gene (6 bases). V was shortened by 1 base and J by 0 bases, with 9 bases between the two germline ends. This CDR3 spans 15 amino acids. Germline V gene lookup returns CDR1 MGHRA and CDR2 YSYEKL. The CDR3, as DNA: TGCGCCAGCAGCCAAGGGGCAGGGGCTAACTATGGCTACACCTTC. This gives the protein CASSQGAGANYGYTF.

The chain carries TRBV5-8 and TRBJ2-5; D ambiguous. V lost 3 bases, J lost 5 bases, and 8 bases lay in between. Germline V gene lookup returns CDR1 SGHTS and CDR2 YDEGEE. The CDR3 has 12 residues. The CDR3, as DNA: TGTGCCAGCAGCTCGGTGCGGGAGACCCAGTACTTC. Its protein product is CASSSVRETQYF.

The chain couples TRBV2 to TRBJ2-7; 9 bases align to TRBD1. The J segment lost 5 bases and the V segment lost 6 bases, leaving 8 bases of the junction unmatched. CDR1 is SNHLY, CDR2 FYNNEI, per germline. CDR3 length equals 14 residues. Here the CDR3 DNA reads TGTGCCAGCAGCCCAGGACAGGGGATAAACGAGCAGTACTTC. It yields the protein CASSPGQGINEQYF.